This T cell receptor (beta chain) was documented in a study of Graves' ophthalmopathy and Graves' hyperthyroidism. RNA transcripts were the template, and TCR beta CDR3 regions were amplified from them. HTBI primers primed a first-round RT-PCR, and a second-round multiplex PCR followed. Each CDR3 protein is one row after TCRdb ran MiXCR on the multiplex PCR reads. In the table there are roughly 160,000 distinct CDR3 sequences, roughly 37% of which are singletons. This clonotype was seen repeatedly, ten times or more. Germline V gene sequence: CDR1 LNHDA, CDR2 SQIVND (reference sequence). Trimming pared 5 bases from V and 6 bases from J, leaving 13 bases between. The CDR3 has 13 residues.

The specimen sequenced was peripheral blood. J is TRBJ1-2 and V is TRBV19; D is possibly TRBD1 (5 bases). The source of this sequence is a woman aged 40 to 55 with Graves' ophthalmopathy. For the CDR3, the DNA is TGTGCCAGTAGTGATTACAGGTTCCATGGCTACACCTTC. It translates to CASSDYRFHGYTF.